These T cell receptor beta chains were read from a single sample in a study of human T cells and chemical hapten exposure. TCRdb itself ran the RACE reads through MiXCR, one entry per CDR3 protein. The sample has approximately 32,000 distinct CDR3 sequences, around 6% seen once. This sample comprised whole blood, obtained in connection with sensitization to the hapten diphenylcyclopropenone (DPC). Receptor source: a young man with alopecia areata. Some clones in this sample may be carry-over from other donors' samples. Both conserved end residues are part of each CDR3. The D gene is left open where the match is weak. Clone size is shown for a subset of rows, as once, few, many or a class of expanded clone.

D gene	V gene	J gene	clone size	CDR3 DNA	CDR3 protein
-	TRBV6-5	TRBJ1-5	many	TGTGCCAGCAGTTTAGGGGGGGGGTCTCAGCCCCAGCATTTT	CASSLGGGSQPQHF
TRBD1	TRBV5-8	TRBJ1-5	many	TGTGCCAGCAGCTCGTCGGACAGGGCTGCCCAGCCCCAGCATTTT	CASSSSDRAAQPQHF
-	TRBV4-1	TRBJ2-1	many	TGCGCCAGCAGCCAAGATCACGGGAGCTCCTACAATGAGCAGTTCTTC	CASSQDHGSSYNEQFF
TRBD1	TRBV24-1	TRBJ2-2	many	TGTGCCACCAGTGATCTTCCGGGACAGGGGGACACCGGGGAGCTGTTTTTT	CATSDLPGQGDTGELFF
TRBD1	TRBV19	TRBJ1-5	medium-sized	TGTGCCAGTAGTATCGGACAGGTCAATCAGCCCCAGCATTTT	CASSIGQVNQPQHF
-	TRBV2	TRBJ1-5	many	TGTGCCAGCAGTGAACAGCAGGGTTTACAGCCCCAGCATTTT	CASSEQQGLQPQHF
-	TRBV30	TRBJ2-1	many	TGTGCCTGGAAGGGGCCAGCCAGGAGTAATGAGCAGTTCTTC	CAWKGPARSNEQFF
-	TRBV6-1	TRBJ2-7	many	TGTGCCAGCATCGACTCACCCTTATCTCCTAGGGAGCAGTACTTC	CASIDSPLSPREQYF
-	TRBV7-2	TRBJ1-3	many	TGTGCCAGCAGCTCGCTAGGGGGTCCCTCTGGAAACACCATATATTTT	CASSSLGGPSGNTIYF
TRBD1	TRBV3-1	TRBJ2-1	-	TGTGCCAGCAGCCAAGACTCGACAGGGTCGAATGAGCAGTTCTTC	CASSQDSTGSNEQFF
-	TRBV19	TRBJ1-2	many	TGTGCCAGTAGTGTCCCGGGCTGGGGCAACGACTATGGCTACACCTTC	CASSVPGWGNDYGYTF
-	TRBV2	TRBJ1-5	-	TGTGCCAGCAGTGTTTTGCAGGGACGGGAAAGCAATCAGCCCCAGCATTTT	CASSVLQGRESNQPQHF
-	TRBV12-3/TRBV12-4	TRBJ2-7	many	TGTGCCAGCAGTCCGCGCGGGACGTGGGATTACGAGCAGTACTTC	CASSPRGTWDYEQYF
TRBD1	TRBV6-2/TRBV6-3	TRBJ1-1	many	TGTGCCAGCAGTTACGGTCTACAGGGGGGAACTGAAGCTTTCTTT	CASSYGLQGGTEAFF
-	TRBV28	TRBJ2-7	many	TGTGCCAGCAGTTCCCAACCTTTCTACGAGCAGTACTTC	CASSSQPFYEQYF
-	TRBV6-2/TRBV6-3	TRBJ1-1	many	TGTGCCAGCAGTTACCACCCCAGGAACACTGAAGCTTTCTTT	CASSYHPRNTEAFF
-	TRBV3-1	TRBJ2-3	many	TGTGCCAGCAGCCCGGGGTCTTTTAGCACAGATACGCAGTATTTT	CASSPGSFSTDTQYF
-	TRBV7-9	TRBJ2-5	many	TGTGCCAGCAGCTCCATCGGGGACGAGGAGGAGACCCAGTACTTC	CASSSIGDEEETQYF
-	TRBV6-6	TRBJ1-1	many	TGTGCCAGCAGCCCGGGAGTCGCATTGAACACTGAAGCTTTCTTT	CASSPGVALNTEAFF
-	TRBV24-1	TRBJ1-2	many	TGTGCCACCAGTGATTTAAACTATGGCTACACCTTC	CATSDLNYGYTF
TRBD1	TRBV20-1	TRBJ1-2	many	TGCAGTGCTGTGGGACAGTTGGGGAATGGCTACACCTTC	CSAVGQLGNGYTF
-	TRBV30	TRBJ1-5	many	TGTGCCTGGAGTCTTTTTGAACAGCCCCAGCATTTT	CAWSLFEQPQHF
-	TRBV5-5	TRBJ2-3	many	TGTGCCAGCAGCCAAATCACAGATACGCAGTATTTT	CASSQITDTQYF
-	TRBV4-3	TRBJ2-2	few	TGCGCCAGCAGCCAAGATGAGTGGCAAACCGGGGAGCTGTTTTTT	CASSQDEWQTGELFF
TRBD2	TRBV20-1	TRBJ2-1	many	TGCAGTGCCCTCCCGGGCGGGAGGAGCGAGCAGTTCTTC	CSALPGGRSEQFF
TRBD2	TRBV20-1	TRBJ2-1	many	TGCAGTGCTAGAGATCGCACTAGCGGGAGGGATGAGCAGTTCTTC	CSARDRTSGRDEQFF
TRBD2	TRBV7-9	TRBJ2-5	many	TGTGCCAGCATCGGGCCCAGGGGAGCGCGGGGGGACCAGTACTTC	CASIGPRGARGDQYF
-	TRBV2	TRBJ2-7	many	TGTGCCTGTTTGGCAGTTTCCTACGAGCAGTACTTC	CACLAVSYEQYF
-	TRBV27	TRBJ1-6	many	TGTGCCAGCAGTGAACGAAAACAGTTCTCCATCTCCTATAATTCACCCCTCCACTTT	CASSERKQFSISYNSPLHF
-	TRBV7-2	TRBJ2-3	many	TGTGCCAGCAGCTTACTGGGAGGGGGGATCTCAGATACGCAGTATTTT	CASSLLGGGISDTQYF
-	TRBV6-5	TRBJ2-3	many	TGTGCCAGCAGACGTGGGCTTCGGGCGGGAGATACGCAGTATTTT	CASRRGLRAGDTQYF
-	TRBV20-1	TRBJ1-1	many	TGCAGTGGCGGGGGTATGAACACTGAAGCTTTCTTT	CSGGGMNTEAFF
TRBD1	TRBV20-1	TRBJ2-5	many	TGCAGTGCTACCAAGGGACAGTTCCAAGAGACCCAGTACTTC	CSATKGQFQETQYF
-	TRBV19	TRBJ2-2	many	TGTGCCAGTACCGTCCGCGAGGGCACCGGGGAGCTGTTTTTT	CASTVREGTGELFF
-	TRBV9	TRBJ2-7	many	TGTGCCAGCAGCGTAGGCGGTTTTCACTACGAGCAGTACTTC	CASSVGGFHYEQYF
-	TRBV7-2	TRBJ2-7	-	TGTGCCAGCAGCCGTACCCAAAGTCGCTACGAGCAGTACTTC	CASSRTQSRYEQYF
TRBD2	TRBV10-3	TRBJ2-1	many	TGTGCCATCAGTGAAGATACTAGCGGAAATGAGCAGTTCTTC	CAISEDTSGNEQFF
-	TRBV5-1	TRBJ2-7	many	TGCGCCAGCATTGGAGGGAGCTCCTACGAGCAGTACTTC	CASIGGSSYEQYF
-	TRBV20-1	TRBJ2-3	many	TGCAGTGCTAGAGGGGCCACCGCCGGCACAGATACGCAGTATTTT	CSARGATAGTDTQYF
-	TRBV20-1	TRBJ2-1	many	TGCAGTGCTAGAAATGGACGAGGGGGCAATGAGCAGTTCTTC	CSARNGRGGNEQFF
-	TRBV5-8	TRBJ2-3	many	TGTGCCAGCAGTCACCGGGACGTACCTGTCCCAGATACGCAGTATTTT	CASSHRDVPVPDTQYF
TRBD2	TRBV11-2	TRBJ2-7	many	TGTGCCAGCAGCCGGACTAGCGGGTCCTACGAGCAGTACTTC	CASSRTSGSYEQYF
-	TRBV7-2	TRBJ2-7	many	TGTGCCAGCAGCTCGGACTACACCTACGAGCAGTACTTC	CASSSDYTYEQYF
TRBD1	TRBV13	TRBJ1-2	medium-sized	TGTGCCAGCAGCTTAGCAGGACAGGATAACTATGGCTACACCTTC	CASSLAGQDNYGYTF
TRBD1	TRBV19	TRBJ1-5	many	TGTGCCAGTAGTATCGGGACAGGAGGGTTTCAGCCCCAGCATTTT	CASSIGTGGFQPQHF
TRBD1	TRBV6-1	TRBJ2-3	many	TGTGCCAGCAGGGGACAGGGGGCTGAGGCAGATACGCAGTATTTT	CASRGQGAEADTQYF
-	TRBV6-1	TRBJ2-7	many	TGTGCCAGCAGTGAAGGGCCCAGCTCCTACGAGCAGTACTTC	CASSEGPSSYEQYF
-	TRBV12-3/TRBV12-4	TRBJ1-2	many	TGTGCCAGCAGTCCCTCAGGAGATCTGCGCTACACCTTC	CASSPSGDLRYTF
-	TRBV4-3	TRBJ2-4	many	TGCGCCAGCAGCCAAGACTCGAGAAACATTCAGTACTTC	CASSQDSRNIQYF
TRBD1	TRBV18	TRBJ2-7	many	TGTGCCAGCTCGGAGCGGGACAGGGTTTACGAGCAGTACTTC	CASSERDRVYEQYF
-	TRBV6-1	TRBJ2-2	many	TGTGCCAGCAGTAAAGCCGGGACACTCAACACCGGGGAGCTGTTTTTT	CASSKAGTLNTGELFF
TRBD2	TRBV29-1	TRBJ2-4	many	TGCAGCGTTGTCCGGCAGGGAGGGGACATTCAGTACTTC	CSVVRQGGDIQYF
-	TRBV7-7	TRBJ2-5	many	TGTGCTAGCAGCTTCGGGCGGGCCCCTGGGAAGACCCAGTACTTC	CASSFGRAPGKTQYF
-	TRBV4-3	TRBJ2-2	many	TGCGCCAGCAGCCAAGTGCCCGGCACCGGGGAGCTGTTTTTT	CASSQVPGTGELFF
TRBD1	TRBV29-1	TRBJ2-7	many	TGCAGCGGGGGACAGGGAGGCTACGAGCAGTACTTC	CSGGQGGYEQYF
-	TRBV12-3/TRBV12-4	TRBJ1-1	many	TGTGCCAGCAGTTTGTCCCGATTTGAAGCTTTCTTT	CASSLSRFEAFF
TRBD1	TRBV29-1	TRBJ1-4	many	TGCAGCGCTATAGGACAGGCGGGGACTAATGAAAAGTTTTTT	CSAIGQAGTNEKFF
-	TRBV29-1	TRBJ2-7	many	TGCAGCGCTGAGGCACAGGGTGGTGGGGAGCAGTACTTC	CSAEAQGGGEQYF